Following are 19 T cell receptor beta chains from one sample sequenced in a study of T cell responses to AZD1222 COVID-19 vaccine. The method was immunoSEQ multiplex PCR; TCRdb's version includes in-frame clones alone and lacks a portion of them. The data show 120,000 or so clones, roughly 89% seen once. The sample here was peripheral blood, taken on day 0 of AZD1222 vaccination. Receptor source: an adult in good health.

The DNA for the CDR3 is TGTGCCAGCCAAGAGGCAGCCTATGGCTACACCTTC. Translating it yields CASQEAAYGYTF. This chain uses TRBV12-3 or TRBV12-4 with TRBJ1-2; no clear D gene. V lost 8 bases and J lost 4, with 11 bases in between. The CDR3 is 12 residues long.

V and J are TRBV5-4 and TRBJ1-2; 9 nucleotides align to TRBD1. The germline V gene has CDR1 SGHNT and CDR2 YYREEE (reference sequence). The CDR3 loop spans 14 amino acids. The J segment lost 6 bases and the V segment lost 2 bases, leaving 5 bases of the junction unmatched. The CDR3: CASSFTGGKDGYTF. The DNA of the CDR3 is TGTGCCAGCAGCTTTACAGGGGGCAAGGATGGCTACACCTTC.

This clone was seen once. This chain uses TRBV6-1 with TRBJ2-3, with TRBD2 identical over 15 bases. Germline lookup yields CDR1 MNHNS and CDR2 SASEGT. CDR3 size: 17 residues. V was clipped by 2 bases and J by 3 bases; unmatched bases: 3. In DNA form, the CDR3 reads TGTGCCAGCAGTGAACCCGGGACTAGCGGGGGGACAGATACGCAGTATTTT. It encodes CASSEPGTSGGTDTQYF.

The chain couples TRBV7-8 to TRBJ2-7; D is perhaps TRBD1 (5 bases). This CDR3 is built from 19 residues. Trimming shortened V by 2 bases and J by 5 bases, and 28 bases separated the two germline ends. Germline V gene data show CDR1 as SGHVS and CDR2 as FQNEAQ. For the CDR3, the DNA is TGTGCCAGCAGCTTATTTGGGAAATCTGGGGCCAATGGGGTGGACGAGCAGTACTTC. Its protein product is CASSLFGKSGANGVDEQYF.

The chain uses TRBV13 and TRBJ2-2, with 7 bases that match TRBD2. The CDR3 is 14 amino acids. Looked up from germline, CDR1 is PRHDT and CDR2 is FYEKMQ (reference sequence). With V trimmed by 7 bases and J by 5 bases, 7 bases remained unmatched. The CDR3 spells CASNAGLGTGELFF. In DNA form, the CDR3 reads TGTGCCAGCAACGCCGGACTAGGGACCGGGGAGCTGTTTTTT.

The chain couples TRBV6-5 to TRBJ1-6; D is undetermined. CDR3 size: 15 residues. V was trimmed by 9 bases and J by 5 bases, leaving 17 bases between them. CDR1 MNHEY and CDR2 SVGAGI come from the germline V gene. The CDR3 DNA follows: TGTGCCAGTAAAACCGGCCTATCTGATAATTCACCCCTCCACTTT. Protein sequence: CASKTGLSDNSPLHF.

This chain uses TRBV7-6 with TRBJ2-6; D is possibly TRBD1 or TRBD2 (5 bases each). The CDR3 extends over 14 amino acids. The germline gives CDR1 SGHVS, CDR2 FNYEAQ. The V gene lost 10 bases and the J gene lost 0 bases, with 10 bases spanning the gap. Here the CDR3 reads CATGDGSGANVLTF. DNA for the CDR3: TGTGCCACCGGGGACGGCTCTGGGGCCAACGTCCTGACTTTC.

The chain uses TRBV5-1 and TRBJ2-1; possible D gene TRBD2, 6 bases. The V end lost 1 base, the J end lost 2 bases, and 10 bases lay between the germline ends. Germline CDR1 SGHRS, CDR2 YFSETQ. The CDR3 has 15 amino acids. The chain's CDR3 is CASSLNGGPYNEQFF. The CDR3 bases are TGCGCCAGCAGCTTGAACGGGGGACCCTACAATGAGCAGTTCTTC.

The V gene is TRBV4-3, the J gene TRBJ1-1; perhaps TRBD1 as D (6 bases). Germline CDR1 LGHNA, CDR2 YSLEER. The V end lost 0 bases, the J end lost 0 bases, and 11 bases lay between the germline ends. The CDR3 totals 16 residues. CDR3 bases: TGCGCCAGCAGCCAAGATCACAGGGCGGTGAACACTGAAGCTTTCTTT. Protein sequence: CASSQDHRAVNTEAFF.

This clone was seen a single time. The V and J genes are TRBV6-5 and TRBJ2-1; 7 bases are shared with TRBD2. CDR3 length equals 12 residues. In germline, CDR1 is MNHEY, CDR2 SVGAGI. Trimming cost V 7 bases and J 6 bases; bases outside gene matches: 3. CDR3 sequence: CASIGGFNEQFF. The CDR3 nucleotides read TGTGCCAGCATCGGGGGGTTCAATGAGCAGTTCTTC.

The chain is built from TRBV12-3 or TRBV12-4 and TRBJ1-6; D unclear. The CDR3 length is 12 residues. V was shortened by 5 bases and J by 13 bases, with 12 bases between the two germline ends. CDR3 DNA sequence: TGTGCCAGCAGTCGAAAGACTATCCCCCTCCACTTT. Protein sequence: CASSRKTIPLHF.

The chain is built from TRBV2 and TRBJ1-5; 8 bases are a match to TRBD1. Trimming took 8 bases from V and 6 from J; bases not matched to a gene: 6. Germline V gives CDR1 SNHLY, CDR2 FYNNEI. The CDR3 has 13 residues. CDR3 sequence (DNA): TGTGCCAGCGGGGGACAGGTCTCTCAGCCCCAGCATTTT. Its protein is CASGGQVSQPQHF.

The CDR3 spells CASSKVQGAEETQYF. The CDR3 nucleotides are TGCGCCAGCAGCAAGGTACAGGGGGCGGAGGAGACCCAGTACTTC. This chain links TRBV5-1 with TRBJ2-5; 9 bases agree with TRBD1. Germline trimming cut 4 bases from V and 5 bases from J; bases unmatched to any gene: 9. The CDR3 covers 15 residues. From germline, CDR1 is SGHRS and CDR2 YFSETQ.

The genes are TRBV6-5 and TRBJ2-1, with 9 nucleotides matching TRBD2. This CDR3 spans 13 amino acids. Germline lookup yields CDR1 MNHEY and CDR2 SVGAGI. The ends lost 6 bases at V and 7 bases at J; junction bases unmatched: 4. CDR3 loop: CASRDSGRNEQFF. The CDR3 coding sequence is TGTGCCAGCAGGGATAGCGGGAGAAATGAGCAGTTCTTC.

This sequence joins TRBV7-2 and TRBJ1-6; D gene ambiguous. V lost 0 bases and J lost 9, with 12 bases in between. CDR3 length equals 15 residues. Per germline, CDR1 SGHTA and CDR2 FQGNSA. CDR3 residues: CASSLADGKGSPLHF. In nucleotides, the CDR3 is TGTGCCAGCAGCTTAGCAGACGGAAAGGGTTCACCCCTCCACTTT. The full variable domain, in which reference TRBV7-2 and TRBJ1-6 provide the parts outside the CDR3, is GAGVSQSPSNKVTEKGKDVELRCDPISGHTALYWYRQSLGQGLEFLIYFQGNSAPDKSGLPSDRFSAERTGGSVSTLTIQRTQQEDSAVYLCASSLADGKGSPLHFGNGTRLTVT.

The chain recombines TRBV6-4 with TRBJ1-5; no clear D gene. Germline CDR1 reads MRHNA; CDR2 reads SNTAGT. The CDR3 runs to 10 residues. The V end lost 6 bases, the J end lost 6 bases, and 3 bases lay between the germline ends. CDR3 coding DNA: TGTGCCAGCAGGGGTCAGCCCCAGCATTTT. Amino acids: CASRGQPQHF.

This clone has a single count. This chain links TRBV7-2 with TRBJ2-1; D is perhaps TRBD1 (5 bases). V was pared by 1 base and J by 4 bases, with 11 bases between. The CDR3 has 15 amino acids. Germline assignment: CDR1 SGHTA and CDR2 FQGNSA. This CDR3 reads CASSLEWGYYNEQFF. In DNA form, the CDR3 reads TGTGCCAGCAGCTTAGAGTGGGGCTATTACAATGAGCAGTTCTTC.

The chain couples TRBV19 to TRBJ2-6; the D is unclear. The V gene's germline CDR1 is LNHDA and CDR2 SQIVND (reference sequence). V lost 1 base, J lost 3 bases, and 13 bases lay in between. This CDR3 is built from 17 residues. The CDR3 DNA sequence: TGTGCCAGTAGTATAGTCGGCGGAGCGTTTGGGGCCAACGTCCTGACTTTC. Translating gives CASSIVGGAFGANVLTF.

The chain combines TRBV18 with TRBJ1-3; 10 nucleotides align to TRBD1. CDR3 length: 19 residues. The trim removed 3 bases at V and 1 base at J, leaving 12 bases unmatched. The V gene's germline CDR1 is KGHSH and CDR2 LQKENI. The CDR3 nucleotides are TGTGCCAGCTCACCCCTTGGGACAGGGGACACCTGGTCTGGAAACACCATATATTTT. It codes for CASSPLGTGDTWSGNTIYF. Drawing the rest from reference TRBV18 and TRBJ1-3, the complete variable domain is NAGVMQNPRHLVRRRGQEARLRCSPMKGHSHVYWYRQLPEEGLKFMVYLQKENIIDESGMPKERFSAEFPKEGPSILRIQQVVRGDSAAYFCASSPLGTGDTWSGNTIYFGEGSWLTVV.